The clone carrying this T cell receptor (beta chain) was picked up a small number of times. Its antigen is unidentified. This entry is derived from a study of CD8 T cells in ankylosing spondylitis. Broader study findings: Enrichment of disease-linked clones was reportedly significant in matched ankylosing spondylitis synovial fluid. Disease-linked clones displayed a CD8+ phenotype and appeared relatively rarely in peripheral blood. Characteristic, it appeared, of ankylosing spondylitis blood was a TCR beta motif of fewer than 10 highly homologous variants.

Germline V gene data show CDR1 as SGHTS and CDR2 as YDEGEE. Deletions cut 0 bases from V and 4 bases from J, with 8 bases between. CDR3 size: 14 residues. Making use of molecular barcodes, quantitative 5'-RACE generated TCR beta libraries. TCRdb used MiXCR to reprocess the 5' RACE reads, holding one entry per CDR3 protein. The sample records hundreds of thousands of distinct CDR3 sequences, 8.6% being singletons. The source is a male donor with ankylosing spondylitis or in good health (not recorded which). The sample comprised blood, either unsorted or a sorted T cell fraction (not recorded which). This chain uses TRBV5-8 with TRBJ1-5, with D unclear. The CDR3 nucleotides are TGTGCCAGCAGCTTGGGGATGAATAATCAGCCCCAGCATTTT. This translates into CASSLGMNNQPQHF. Combining the CDR3 with reference TRBV5-8 and TRBJ1-5 gives the whole variable domain EAGVTQSPTHLIKTRGQQATLRCSPISGHTSVYWYQQALGLGLQFLLWYDEGEERNRGNFPPRFSGRQFPNYSSELNVNALELEDSALYLCASSLGMNNQPQHFGDGTRLSIL.